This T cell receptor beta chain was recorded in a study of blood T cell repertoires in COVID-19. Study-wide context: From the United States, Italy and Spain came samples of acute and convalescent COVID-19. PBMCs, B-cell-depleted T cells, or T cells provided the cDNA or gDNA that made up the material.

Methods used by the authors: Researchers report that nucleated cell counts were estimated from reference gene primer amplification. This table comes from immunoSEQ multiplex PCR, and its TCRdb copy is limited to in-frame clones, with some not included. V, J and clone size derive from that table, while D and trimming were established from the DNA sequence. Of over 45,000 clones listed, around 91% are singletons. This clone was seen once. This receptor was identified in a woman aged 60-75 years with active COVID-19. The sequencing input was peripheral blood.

CDR3 sequence reads: CASSRLLTSGGANYNEQFF. The CDR3 DNA follows: TGTGCCAGCAGCCGATTACTGACTAGCGGGGGGGCAAACTACAATGAGCAGTTCTTC. The chain has TRBV11-2 and TRBJ2-1, with 14 bases that match TRBD2. Germline assignment: CDR1 SGHAT and CDR2 FQNNGV. The CDR3 runs to 19 residues. V gave up 5 bases and J gave up 3 bases; unmatched junction bases: 12.